This T cell receptor (beta chain) originates from a study of T cells in Graves' hyperthyroidism and ophthalmopathy. Amplification of TCR beta CDR3 regions was performed using RNA transcripts as template. With the HTBI primer set, the TCR CDR3 went through a first round of RT-PCR. TCRdb reprocessed the multiplex PCR reads via MiXCR and lists one record per CDR3 protein. Counted here are about 420,000 distinct CDR3 sequences, 12% to 15% occurring once; the ten biggest clones make up about 4.9%. Stable disease denoted Graves' hyperthyroidism without ophthalmopathy progression within 18 months. Patients were excluded for uncontrolled infection, other autoimmune disease, pregnancy or lactation. Clinicians diagnosed patients from clinical symptoms, serum thyroxine and TRAb, thyroid ultrasound and orbital computed tomography. This clonotype occurred many times. V was clipped by 4 bases and J by 9 bases; unmatched bases: 2. Germline CDR1 SNHLY, CDR2 FYNNEI. The CDR3 consists of 11 residues.

Sequencing used blood. The rearrangement joins TRBV2 to TRBJ2-5; 7 bases fit TRBD2. This clonotype was obtained from a woman younger than 35 with Graves' hyperthyroidism. The CDR3 reads CASSAGGPQYF. In DNA, the CDR3 is TGTGCCAGCAGTGCGGGAGGCCCCCAGTACTTC. Using reference TRBV2 and TRBJ2-5 for the parts outside the CDR3, the full variable domain is EPEVTQTPSHQVTQMGQEVILRCVPISNHLYFYWYRQILGQKVEFLVSFYNNEISEKSEIFDDQFSVERPDGSNFTLKIRSTKLEDSAMYFCASSAGGPQYFGPGTRLLVL.